This paragraph reports one T cell receptor (beta chain). Germline CDR1 reads MNHEY; CDR2 reads SVGAGI. The V and J ends lost 11 bases and 5 bases respectively, with 13 bases between them. CDR3 length: 11 amino acids. This sample was included in a study of blood T cell repertoires in COVID-19. Overall study: Donors in the United States, Italy and Spain gave samples during acute or convalescent COVID-19.

Repertoires were generated with immunoSEQ multiplex PCR, while TCRdb's copy carries only in-frame clones and drops some. Of approximately 300,000 clones listed, more than 80% are singletons. The receptor was isolated from a man aged 18-30 years who had recovered from COVID-19. The gene calls are TRBV6-5 and TRBJ2-7, with D possibly matching TRBD2 (5 bases). Sequencing input: peripheral blood. CDR3 protein: CAYRGSHEQYF. The CDR3 region has the DNA TGTGCCTATCGGGGATCTCACGAGCAGTACTTC.